The 13 T cell receptor beta chains presented below share a single source sample, sequenced in a study of cytomegalovirus exposure and HLA in healthy donors. Vbeta (60) and Jbeta (13) primers were used in the PCR. Method: immunoSEQ multiplex PCR; TCRdb's copy keeps in-frame clones and lacks some. The table records roughly 130,000 clones, roughly three fifths of them present only once. Sequenced material: PBMCs. The receptors were gathered from a male donor in good health and CMV-seronegative.

The CDR3, as DNA: TGTGCCAGCAGCTTAAGGGAGTACTATGGCTACACCTTC. This codes for CASSLREYYGYTF. This chain joins TRBV7-9 and TRBJ1-2; D unresolved. The germline V and J ends were trimmed by 2 bases and 3 bases, with 7 bases remaining between them. Per the germline V gene, CDR1 is SEHNR and CDR2 is FQNEAQ (reference sequence). The CDR3 is made up of 13 amino acids.

The V and J genes are TRBV28 and TRBJ2-5; TRBD1 matches 9 bases. The CDR3 covers 13 residues. Unmatched junction bases numbered 5, after V lost 6 bases and J lost 6 bases. From germline, CDR1 is MDHEN and CDR2 SYDVKM. The CDR3 protein is CASRLQGAQTQYF. The DNA of the CDR3 is TGTGCCAGCAGGTTACAGGGGGCCCAGACCCAGTACTTC.

The V gene is TRBV28, the J gene TRBJ1-6; 9 positions agree with TRBD1. Germline V CDR1 and CDR2: MDHEN, SYDVKM. The CDR3 has 17 residues. After removal of 3 bases from V and 7 bases from J, the junction contained 10 bases not matched to a gene. As DNA, the CDR3 is TGTGCCAGCAGTTTCACAGGGGGCCTCAGGGGGAATTCACCCCTCCACTTT. Translated, it gives CASSFTGGLRGNSPLHF.

The rearrangement joins TRBV9 to TRBJ2-5, with 11 bases lining up with TRBD2. The junction had 9 bases not matched to a gene; V was cut back by 0 bases and J by 5 bases. Germline CDR1 and CDR2: SGDLS and YYNGEE. This CDR3 spans 17 amino acids. DNA of the CDR3: TGTGCCAGCAGCGTAGGTCTAGCGGGGGGCCCCCGGGAGACCCAGTACTTC. The encoded protein is CASSVGLAGGPRETQYF.

The V and J genes are TRBV28 and TRBJ1-6, with 9 bases aligning to TRBD1. The CDR3 sequence is 15 residues long. The germline gives CDR1 MDHEN, CDR2 SYDVKM. Trimming took 4 bases from V and 11 from J; bases not matched to a gene: 9. The CDR3: CASSSPGTGLTPLHF. DNA for the CDR3: TGTGCCAGCAGTTCCCCCGGGACAGGGTTGACACCCCTCCACTTT.

The CDR3 reads CASINRDRYNEQFF. The CDR3 DNA follows: TGTGCCAGCATCAACCGGGACAGATACAATGAGCAGTTCTTC. This chain connects TRBV6-1 to TRBJ2-1, with 7 bases aligning to TRBD1. The CDR3 has 14 residues. V lost 7 bases and J lost 4; bases outside the gene matches: 7. The germline V gene encodes CDR1 MNHNS and CDR2 SASEGT.

The rearrangement uses TRBV7-2 and TRBJ2-4, with TRBD1 matching 8 bases. The junction had 3 bases not matched to a gene; V was cut back by 3 bases and J by 8 bases. The CDR3 extends over 13 amino acids. Germline-derived CDR1 and CDR2 are SGHTA and FQGNSA. For the CDR3, the DNA is TGTGCCAGCAGCTTCTTACAGGGGGACATTCAGTACTTC. Residues: CASSFLQGDIQYF. Full variable domain (missing parts from reference TRBV7-2 and TRBJ2-4): GAGVSQSPSNKVTEKGKDVELRCDPISGHTALYWYRQSLGQGLEFLIYFQGNSAPDKSGLPSDRFSAERTGGSVSTLTIQRTQQEDSAVYLCASSFLQGDIQYFGAGTRLSVL.

V and J are TRBV19 and TRBJ1-2; D gene ambiguous. The germline V gene encodes CDR1 LNHDA and CDR2 SQIVND (reference sequence). Deletions cut 5 bases from V and 4 bases from J, with 20 bases between. The CDR3 covers 16 residues. The CDR3 sequence is CASSSHRGLPSYGYTF. CDR3 DNA sequence: TGTGCCAGTAGTTCTCACCGAGGGTTGCCTTCCTATGGCTACACCTTC.

The genes are TRBV7-2 and TRBJ2-5; TRBD2 might be the D (6 bases). This CDR3 comprises 14 residues. Germline V gene data show CDR1 as SGHTA and CDR2 as FQGNSA. V was pared by 5 bases and J by 1 base, with 11 bases between. CDR3 sequence: CASSRRAAQETQYF. As DNA, the CDR3 is TGTGCCAGCAGCCGGAGGGCGGCCCAAGAGACCCAGTACTTC.

The V and J genes are TRBV5-1 and TRBJ2-2; D is perhaps TRBD1 (5 bases). The CDR3 is 16 residues long. The V end was cut by 0 bases, the J end by 7 bases, with 16 bases between. Germline V gives CDR1 SGHRS, CDR2 YFSETQ. This CDR3 reads CASSLEGFGQVGELFF. CDR3 nucleotides: TGCGCCAGCAGCTTGGAGGGGTTTGGGCAGGTCGGGGAGCTGTTTTTT.

The chain uses TRBV28 and TRBJ2-7; a possible D gene is TRBD1 (6 bases). The germline gives CDR1 MDHEN, CDR2 SYDVKM. The V and J ends lost 3 bases and 0 bases respectively, with 30 bases between them. This CDR3 is built from 21 residues. The CDR3 region has the DNA TGTGCCAGCAGTTTTGTGACAGGACTGACTTGGGTTGGAAAGAGCTCCTACGAGCAGTACTTC. This codes for CASSFVTGLTWVGKSSYEQYF.

The table lists this clone with a count of one. V and J are TRBV4-3 and TRBJ2-2, with 8 bases that match TRBD2. This CDR3 spans 17 amino acids. V shed 1 base and J 6 bases; nucleotides not matched to a gene: 10. From germline, CDR1 is LGHNA and CDR2 YSLEER. The CDR3 nucleotides are TGCGCCAGCAGCCAAGGAGCAGCGGGGGCGGACCCCGGGGAGCTGTTTTTT. Protein product: CASSQGAAGADPGELFF.

This sequence joins TRBV7-3 and TRBJ1-1; D is unresolved. CDR3 length: 13 residues. CDR1 and CDR2 (germline): SGHTA, FQGTGA. V lost 10 bases and J 0 bases, leaving 12 bases between the germline ends. DNA for the CDR3: TGTGCCACCGGCCTAGGAATGAACACTGAAGCTTTCTTT. Translating it yields CATGLGMNTEAFF.